This T cell receptor beta chain was identified in a study of OX40 agonist ivuxolimab in advanced cancers. Study information: The patients received agonistic anti-OX40 (CD134) antibody ivuxolimab.

Blood samples were obtained at baseline, cycle 4 day 1, and cycle 7 day 1. About this clone: Its antigen is currently unknown.

Study-level findings and limits: In general, CD8+ T cells held more expanded clones than CD4+ did, on average. With doses of 0.1 to 3.0 mg/kg, CD4+ and CD8+ blood T cells had undergone clonal expansion by week 6.

The CDR3 extends over 14 amino acids. The V and J ends lost 2 bases and 1 base respectively, with 6 bases between them. Germline lookup yields CDR1 SGDLS and CDR2 YYNGEE. The assay was immunoSEQ multiplex PCR, and TCRdb's table has in-frame clones only and misses some. The repertoire holds around 80,000 clones, with about 90% as singletons. This TCR was sampled from an adult with an advanced solid tumor such as melanoma, head and neck, liver or kidney cancer. The J gene is TRBJ2-2, the V gene TRBV9; D is uncertain. Sequencing was performed on CD4+ or CD8+ T cells sorted from blood, taken in a trial of the OX40 agonist ivuxolimab. CDR3 in DNA: TGTGCCAGCAGCGTCTTTCAGAACACCGGGGAGCTGTTTTTT. It is translated as CASSVFQNTGELFF.